These 24 T cell receptor beta chains share one sample of origin, sequenced in a study of T cells in pancreatic ductal adenocarcinoma. Some clones are missing from TCRdb's copy, which holds only in-frame ones; the method was immunoSEQ multiplex PCR. Here the sample spans under 15,000 clones, roughly 90% being singletons. The selected patients with pancreatic ductal adenocarcinoma had surgery but no neoadjuvant therapy. The sample consisted of PBMCs. The receptors here all came from a human donor with pancreatic ductal adenocarcinoma.

J is TRBJ2-3 and V is TRBV10-3; unclear D gene. V was pared by 8 bases and J by 4 bases, with 7 bases between. This CDR3 region has 11 residues. Germline CDR1 reads ENHRY; CDR2 reads SYGVKD. The CDR3 bases are TGTGCCATCGGGTTATCAGATACGCAGTATTTT. Residues: CAIGLSDTQYF.

This chain uses TRBV29-1 with TRBJ1-4; TRBD1 might be the D (5 bases). Germline CDR1 SQVTM, CDR2 ANQGSEA. V lost 4 bases to trimming and J lost 0 bases, with 24 bases between them. This CDR3 region has 19 residues. The CDR3 coding sequence is TGCAGCGTTGTTGGGATGCCGGGACTAAACCCTGCAACTAATGAAAAACTGTTTTTT. Translated: CSVVGMPGLNPATNEKLFF.

The V and J genes are TRBV19 and TRBJ1-4; D is ambiguous. Germline CDR1 LNHDA, CDR2 SQIVND (reference sequence). Trimming removed 5 bases at V and 7 bases at J, with 5 bases between. This CDR3 is built from 11 residues. CDR3 coding DNA: TGTGCCAGTAGTGGTGGTGAAAAACTGTTTTTT. The encoded protein is CASSGGEKLFF.

By share, this clone ranks as large. V gene TRBV7-6 combines with J gene TRBJ2-7; D is unresolved. Germline assignment: CDR1 SGHVS and CDR2 FNYEAQ. V was cut by 4 bases and J by 6 bases, with 13 bases left in between. This CDR3 is 13 amino acids long. The CDR3 sequence: CASSSSQGAEQYF. CDR3 DNA: TGTGCCAGCAGCTCCTCCCAAGGCGCCGAGCAGTACTTC.

The chain uses TRBV27 and TRBJ2-7, with TRBD2 matching over 15 bases. This CDR3 is built from 20 residues. Trimming at V came to 2 bases and at J to 1 base, leaving 12 bases not matched to a gene. CDR1 and CDR2 (germline): MNHEY, SMNVEV (reference sequence). The CDR3 reads CASSLARTSGRAPLSYEQYF. In nucleotides, the CDR3 is TGTGCCAGCAGTTTAGCCCGGACTAGCGGGAGGGCTCCGCTATCCTACGAGCAGTACTTC.

V and J are TRBV5-4 and TRBJ2-7, with 9 bases aligning to TRBD1. V lost 4 bases to trimming and J lost 1 base; unmatched junction nucleotides: 9. Germline V lookup: CDR1 SGHNT, CDR2 YYREEE (reference sequence). This CDR3 has 16 residues. CDR3 coding DNA: TGTGCCAGCAGCCCAGTGACCGGGACAGGGTCCTACGAGCAGTACTTC. It translates to CASSPVTGTGSYEQYF. The full variable domain, rest sourced from reference TRBV5-4 and TRBJ2-7, is ETGVTQSPTHLIKTRGQQVTLRCSSQSGHNTVSWYQQALGQGPQFIFQYYREEENGRGNFPPRFSGLQFPNYSSELNVNALELDDSALYLCASSPVTGTGSYEQYFGPGTRLTVT.

V usage is TRBV5-1 and J usage is TRBJ2-7; 13 bases match TRBD2. CDR3 size: 17 residues. The V segment lost 9 bases and the J segment 3 bases; nucleotides outside the gene matches: 15. CDR1 and CDR2 (germline): SGHRS, YFSETQ. The CDR3 loop is CATATGLAGDHRYEQYF. The CDR3 nucleotides are TGCGCCACCGCGACCGGACTAGCGGGAGACCACCGCTACGAGCAGTACTTC.

The rearrangement links TRBV7-3 to TRBJ1-2; 10 bases agree with TRBD1. Germline lookup yields CDR1 SGHTA and CDR2 FQGTGA. V lost 2 bases, J lost 2 bases, and 8 bases stayed unmatched. This CDR3 spans 17 amino acids. The chain's CDR3 is CASSLGSGTGANYGYTF. The CDR3 DNA reads TGTGCCAGCAGCTTAGGATCGGGGACAGGGGCCAACTATGGCTACACCTTC.

This clone was found once. V is TRBV18 and J is TRBJ1-1; 10 positions match TRBD1. Germline CDR1 is KGHSH and CDR2 is LQKENI. The junction had 7 bases not matched to a gene; V was cut back by 3 bases and J by 3 bases. The CDR3 consists of 16 residues. The CDR3 nucleotides read TGTGCCAGCTCACCGACAGGGGGCGCGGATGACACTGAAGCTTTCTTT. Its translation is CASSPTGGADDTEAFF. Complete variable domain (other parts from reference TRBV18 and TRBJ1-1): NAGVMQNPRHLVRRRGQEARLRCSPMKGHSHVYWYRQLPEEGLKFMVYLQKENIIDESGMPKERFSAEFPKEGPSILRIQQVVRGDSAAYFCASSPTGGADDTEAFFGQGTRLTVV.

The chain carries TRBV5-1 and TRBJ2-7; 10 bases align to TRBD1. CDR1 is SGHRS, CDR2 YFSETQ, per germline. The CDR3 loop spans 14 amino acids. Unmatched junction bases numbered 5, after V lost 2 bases and J lost 6 bases. CDR3 in DNA: TGCGCCAGCAGCTTAGGGACAGGGGTGGGCGAGCAGTACTTC. Amino acids: CASSLGTGVGEQYF.

This sequence joins TRBV10-3 and TRBJ1-5; 7 nucleotides line up with TRBD1. Germline CDR1 ENHRY, CDR2 SYGVKD. This CDR3 has 16 residues. J gave up 6 bases and V 2 bases, and 10 bases lay outside the gene matches. The CDR3 sequence is CAISEGGAGGIQPQHF. CDR3 DNA: TGTGCCATCAGTGAGGGAGGGGCAGGGGGGATTCAGCCCCAGCATTTT.

CDR3 region: CASSLTEQETQYF. As DNA, the CDR3 is TGTGCCAGCAGCCTGACAGAACAAGAGACCCAGTACTTC. The genes are TRBV14 and TRBJ2-5; maybe TRBD1 (5 bases). This CDR3 spans 13 amino acids. Per the germline V gene, CDR1 is SGHDN and CDR2 is FVKESK. V shed 4 bases and J shed 2 bases, with 8 bases lying between them.

This chain uses TRBV28 with TRBJ2-7; 11 bases are a match to TRBD2. V dropped 5 bases and J dropped 4; count of bases not matched to a gene: 10. The CDR3 sequence is 16 residues long. Germline V gene data show CDR1 as MDHEN and CDR2 as SYDVKM. CDR3 loop: CASSPRRLAGIYEQYF. The CDR3 DNA follows: TGTGCCAGCAGTCCCCGCCGACTAGCGGGAATATACGAGCAGTACTTC.

The rearrangement links TRBV2 to TRBJ2-2, with unresolved D. The V end was cut by 4 bases, the J end by 7 bases, with 4 bases between. This CDR3 has 11 residues. The germline gives CDR1 SNHLY, CDR2 FYNNEI. The DNA for the CDR3 is TGTGCCAGCAGTGGAAGCGGGGAGCTGTTTTTT. Translation: CASSGSGELFF.

The J gene is TRBJ1-5, the V gene TRBV9; D is uncertain. The CDR3 runs to 14 residues. Germline V gene lookup returns CDR1 SGDLS and CDR2 YYNGEE. V was shortened by 0 bases and J by 0 bases, with 4 bases between the two germline ends. The CDR3 DNA sequence: TGTGCCAGCAGCGTAGACAGTAGCAATCAGCCCCAGCATTTT. Amino acids: CASSVDSSNQPQHF.

The chain has TRBV5-4 and TRBJ2-6, with D hard to call. Trimming took 3 bases from V and 0 from J, leaving 16 bases between them. The CDR3 totals 18 residues. CDR1 is SGHNT and CDR2 is YYREEE in the germline V gene (reference sequence). The CDR3 sequence is CASSSPSGRFSGANVLTF. CDR3 nucleotide sequence: TGTGCCAGCAGCTCCCCTTCAGGCCGCTTCTCTGGGGCCAACGTCCTGACTTTC.

The chain uses TRBV6-5 and TRBJ1-3; D gene unclear. V gave up 0 bases and J gave up 4 bases, with 10 bases separating them. The CDR3 has 15 amino acids. Germline-derived CDR1 and CDR2 are MNHEY and SVGAGI. The CDR3 protein is CASSYSVASGNTIYF. The CDR3 DNA is TGTGCCAGCAGTTACTCGGTGGCATCAGGAAACACCATATATTTT.

This sequence joins TRBV28 and TRBJ2-6, with 12 bases that match TRBD1. Germline V gene lookup returns CDR1 MDHEN and CDR2 SYDVKM. This CDR3 region has 18 residues. V dropped 6 bases and J dropped 4; count of bases not matched to a gene: 10. The CDR3 reads CASSRTGQGALGANVLTF. In nucleotides, the CDR3 is TGTGCCAGCAGCCGAACGGGACAGGGGGCTCTGGGGGCCAACGTCCTGACTTTC.

CDR3 residues: CASSSRGSSTDTQYF. The CDR3 region has the DNA TGCGCCAGCAGCTCGCGGGGATCTAGCACAGATACGCAGTATTTT. The gene calls are TRBV5-1 and TRBJ2-3, with D perhaps TRBD2 (6 bases). CDR3 length: 15 residues. V lost 3 bases and J 0 bases, leaving 11 bases between the germline ends. Germline V gene data show CDR1 as SGHRS and CDR2 as YFSETQ. The variable domain in full, completed from reference TRBV5-1 and TRBJ2-3, reads KAGVTQTPRYLIKTRGQQVTLSCSPISGHRSVSWYQQTPGQGLQFLFEYFSETQRNKGNFPGRFSGRQFSNSRSEMNVSTLELGDSALYLCASSSRGSSTDTQYFGPGTRLTVL.

The genes are TRBV7-2 and TRBJ2-1; D is undetermined. Per the germline V gene, CDR1 is SGHTA and CDR2 is FQGNSA. V lost 0 bases, J lost 6 bases, and 9 bases lay in between. This CDR3 has 14 residues. The CDR3 here is CASSLATIFNEQFF. In DNA, the CDR3 is TGTGCCAGCAGCTTAGCAACTATTTTCAATGAGCAGTTCTTC.

The chain carries TRBV5-1 and TRBJ2-7; maybe TRBD2 (5 bases). The CDR3 runs to 14 residues. V was pared by 4 bases and J by 5 bases, with 16 bases between. CDR1 and CDR2 (germline): SGHRS, YFSETQ. The CDR3 loop reads CASSPIASRDEQYF. DNA of the CDR3: TGCGCCAGCAGCCCGATAGCGTCACGGGACGAGCAGTACTTC.

V and J are TRBV27 and TRBJ2-1; D not resolved. CDR3 size: 12 residues. CDR1 is MNHEY, CDR2 SMNVEV, per germline (reference sequence). V lost 3 bases and J 6 bases, leaving 6 bases between the germline ends. The CDR3 bases are TGTGCCAGCAGTTTTCGTGGCAATGAGCAGTTCTTC. Translated, it gives CASSFRGNEQFF.

This clone came up once. J is TRBJ2-1 and V is TRBV7-8; no definite D call. Trimming removed 2 bases from V and 0 bases from J, with 11 bases in between. The CDR3 consists of 16 residues. CDR1 and CDR2 from the germline V gene are SGHVS and FQNEAQ. In nucleotides, the CDR3 is TGTGCCAGCAGCTTATTAAGACATAGCTCCTACAATGAGCAGTTCTTC. It yields the protein CASSLLRHSSYNEQFF. Variable domain in full (rest from reference TRBV7-8 and TRBJ2-1): GAGVSQSPRYKVAKRGQDVALRCDPISGHVSLFWYQQALGQGPEFLTYFQNEAQLDKSGLPSDRFFAERPEGSVSTLKIQRTQQEDSAVYLCASSLLRHSSYNEQFFGPGTRLTVL.

The chain is built from TRBV11-1 and TRBJ1-6; D may be TRBD1 (6 bases). CDR3 length: 14 residues. Germline-derived CDR1 and CDR2 are SGHAT and FQDESV (reference sequence). V was pared by 5 bases and J by 6 bases, with 11 bases between. CDR3 in DNA: TGTGCCAGCAGCACGGACAGATTTAATTCACCCCTCCACTTT. It is translated as CASSTDRFNSPLHF.